The 3 T cell receptor beta chains below come from one sample, sequenced in a study of T cell responses to AZD1222 COVID-19 vaccine. Clones were sequenced by immunoSEQ multiplex PCR, and TCRdb holds only the in-frame ones, with some missing. Among about 150,000 clones listed, approximately 90% were seen once. Source: peripheral blood, taken on day 0 of MenACWY control vaccination. The receptors come from an adult in good health.

This chain uses TRBV10-3 with TRBJ1-6; perhaps TRBD1 as D (6 bases). Germline values: CDR1 ENHRY, CDR2 SYGVKD. Deletions cut 2 bases from V and 6 bases from J, with 11 bases between. The CDR3 length is 15 residues. The CDR3 loop is CAISEQAGANSPLHF. The CDR3 DNA sequence: TGTGCCATCAGTGAGCAGGCAGGGGCTAATTCACCCCTCCACTTT.

V gene TRBV4-1 combines with J gene TRBJ1-1; D gene ambiguous. The V gene lost 1 base and the J gene lost 5 bases, with 8 bases spanning the gap. This CDR3 region has 13 residues. Germline V gene sequence: CDR1 MGHRA, CDR2 YSYEKL. This CDR3 reads CASSQGGITEAFF. The DNA of the CDR3 is TGCGCCAGCAGCCAAGGGGGTATAACTGAAGCTTTCTTT.

The V call is TRBV28, the J call TRBJ1-5, with a tentative D call TRBD1 (5 bases). The V gene's germline CDR1 is MDHEN and CDR2 SYDVKM. This CDR3 comprises 15 residues. V lost 6 bases to trimming and J lost 5 bases, with 17 bases between them. CDR3 sequence reads: CASSSQVSDYQPQHF. CDR3 coding DNA: TGTGCCAGCAGCTCACAGGTATCGGACTATCAGCCCCAGCATTTT.